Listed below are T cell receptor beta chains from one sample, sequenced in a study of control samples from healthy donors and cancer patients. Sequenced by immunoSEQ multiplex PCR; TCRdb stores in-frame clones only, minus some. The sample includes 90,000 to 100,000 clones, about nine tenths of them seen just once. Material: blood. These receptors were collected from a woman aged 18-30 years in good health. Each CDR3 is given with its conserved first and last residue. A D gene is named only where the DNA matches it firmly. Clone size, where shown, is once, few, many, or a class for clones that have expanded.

cdr3_aa: CASSIVASSNQPQHF
cdr3_nt: TGTGCCAGTAGTATAGTAGCCAGTAGCAATCAGCCCCAGCATTTT
d_call: -
clone_size: -
v_call: TRBV19
j_call: TRBJ1-5
cdr3_length: 15

cdr3_aa: CASRGRGCNTEAFF
cdr3_nt: TGTGCAAGTCGCGGCAGGGGGTGTAACACTGAAGCTTTCTTT
d_call: -
clone_size: -
v_call: TRBV12-2
j_call: TRBJ1-1
cdr3_length: 14

cdr3_aa: CASSLGQGAGNTIYF
cdr3_nt: TGTGCCAGCAGTTTGGGACAGGGGGCGGGAAACACCATATATTTT
d_call: TRBD1
clone_size: -
v_call: TRBV27
j_call: TRBJ1-3
cdr3_length: 15

cdr3_aa: CASSQGTSGEQETQYF
cdr3_nt: TGTGCCAGCAGCCAAGGGACTAGCGGGGAACAAGAGACCCAGTACTTC
d_call: TRBD2
clone_size: -
v_call: TRBV4-2
j_call: TRBJ2-5
cdr3_length: 16

cdr3_aa: CASSLGGPGGTDTQYF
cdr3_nt: TGCGCCAGCAGCTTGGGCGGGCCCGGGGGCACAGATACGCAGTATTTT
d_call: -
clone_size: -
v_call: TRBV5-1
j_call: TRBJ2-3
cdr3_length: 16

cdr3_aa: CASSLALNQGNEQFF
cdr3_nt: TGTGCCAGCAGCTTAGCGCTGAATCAGGGGAATGAGCAGTTCTTC
d_call: -
clone_size: once
v_call: TRBV7-6
j_call: TRBJ2-1
cdr3_length: 15

cdr3_aa: CASSPRSGDGNTIYF
cdr3_nt: TGTGCCAGCTCACCACGGTCAGGGGATGGAAACACCATATATTTT
d_call: -
clone_size: few
v_call: TRBV18
j_call: TRBJ1-3
cdr3_length: 15

cdr3_aa: CASSGVRAPLSYEQYF
cdr3_nt: TGTGCCAGCAGCGGGGTCCGCGCCCCCCTCTCCTACGAGCAGTACTTC
d_call: -
clone_size: -
v_call: TRBV2
j_call: TRBJ2-7
cdr3_length: 16

cdr3_aa: CASSPTDRGYNQPQHF
cdr3_nt: TGTGCCAGTAGTCCGACGGACAGGGGATACAATCAGCCCCAGCATTTT
d_call: TRBD1
clone_size: -
v_call: TRBV19
j_call: TRBJ1-5
cdr3_length: 16

cdr3_aa: CASSVGLAGGQGDTQYF
cdr3_nt: TGTGCCAGCAGCGTAGGACTAGCGGGGGGGCAGGGAGATACGCAGTATTTT
d_call: TRBD2
clone_size: -
v_call: TRBV9
j_call: TRBJ2-3
cdr3_length: 17

cdr3_aa: CASARQGGYGYTF
cdr3_nt: TGTGCCAGCGCCAGACAGGGTGGCTATGGCTACACCTTC
d_call: TRBD1
clone_size: -
v_call: TRBV27
j_call: TRBJ1-2
cdr3_length: 13

cdr3_aa: CASSLERGSTEAFF
cdr3_nt: TGTGCCAGCAGCTTGGAGCGGGGAAGCACTGAAGCTTTCTTT
d_call: -
clone_size: -
v_call: TRBV11-1
j_call: TRBJ1-1
cdr3_length: 14

cdr3_aa: CASSLVWISSGYTF
cdr3_nt: TGTGCCAGCAGCTTAGTTTGGATTTCTAGTGGCTACACCTTC
d_call: -
clone_size: -
v_call: TRBV13
j_call: TRBJ1-2
cdr3_length: 14

cdr3_aa: CASSEGLDRLRSGQYF
cdr3_nt: TGTGCCAGCAGTGAGGGGCTAGACAGGTTACGGTCCGGGCAGTACTTC
d_call: -
clone_size: -
v_call: TRBV6-4
j_call: TRBJ2-7
cdr3_length: 16

cdr3_aa: CASSENKGGPEAFF
cdr3_nt: TGCGCCAGCAGTGAGAACAAGGGGGGACCTGAAGCTTTCTTT
d_call: -
clone_size: -
v_call: TRBV10-1
j_call: TRBJ1-1
cdr3_length: 14

cdr3_aa: CAISAAGQGATAGGYTF
cdr3_nt: TGTGCCATCAGTGCGGCGGGACAGGGCGCGACCGCTGGTGGCTACACCTTC
d_call: TRBD1
clone_size: -
v_call: TRBV10-3
j_call: TRBJ1-2
cdr3_length: 17

cdr3_aa: CASSTLDRGDGYTF
cdr3_nt: TGTGCCAGCAGTACCCTAGACAGGGGGGATGGCTACACCTTC
d_call: TRBD1
clone_size: -
v_call: TRBV6-6
j_call: TRBJ1-2
cdr3_length: 14

cdr3_aa: CASSPTGGPETQYF
cdr3_nt: TGTGCCAGCAGCCCGACAGGGGGACCGGAGACCCAGTACTTC
d_call: TRBD1
clone_size: -
v_call: TRBV7-2
j_call: TRBJ2-5
cdr3_length: 14

cdr3_aa: CASSQATTGNYGYTF
cdr3_nt: TGCGCCAGCAGCCAAGCGACGACGGGTAACTATGGCTACACCTTC
d_call: -
clone_size: -
v_call: TRBV4-1
j_call: TRBJ1-2
cdr3_length: 15

cdr3_aa: CASSLFIGAGYGYTF
cdr3_nt: TGTGCCAGCAGCCTATTCATTGGGGCAGGATATGGCTACACCTTC
d_call: -
clone_size: -
v_call: TRBV5-8
j_call: TRBJ1-2
cdr3_length: 15

cdr3_aa: CSAPTNTEAFF
cdr3_nt: TGCAGTGCACCGACGAACACTGAAGCTTTCTTT
d_call: -
clone_size: -
v_call: TRBV20-1
j_call: TRBJ1-1
cdr3_length: 11

cdr3_aa: CASSQEPGLRQPQHF
cdr3_nt: TGCGCCAGCAGCCAAGAACCAGGGTTAAGACAGCCCCAGCATTTT
d_call: -
clone_size: -
v_call: TRBV4-1
j_call: TRBJ1-5
cdr3_length: 15

cdr3_aa: CASSLGVNPEAFF
cdr3_nt: TGTGCCAGCAGCCTCGGGGTTAACCCTGAAGCTTTCTTT
d_call: -
clone_size: once
v_call: TRBV3-1/TRBV3-2
j_call: TRBJ1-1
cdr3_length: 13

cdr3_aa: CASSSNRQGMDYEQYF
cdr3_nt: TGTGCCAGCAGCTCGAACCGACAGGGGATGGACTACGAGCAGTACTTC
d_call: TRBD1
clone_size: -
v_call: TRBV7-9
j_call: TRBJ2-7
cdr3_length: 16

cdr3_aa: CASSVLGEITYEQYF
cdr3_nt: TGTGCCAGCAGCGTGCTAGGCGAGATCACCTACGAGCAGTACTTC
d_call: -
clone_size: -
v_call: TRBV9
j_call: TRBJ2-7
cdr3_length: 15

cdr3_aa: CASSFARQGVGYTF
cdr3_nt: TGTGCCAGCAGCTTTGCCCGACAGGGGGTAGGCTACACCTTC
d_call: TRBD1
clone_size: -
v_call: TRBV7-2
j_call: TRBJ1-2
cdr3_length: 14